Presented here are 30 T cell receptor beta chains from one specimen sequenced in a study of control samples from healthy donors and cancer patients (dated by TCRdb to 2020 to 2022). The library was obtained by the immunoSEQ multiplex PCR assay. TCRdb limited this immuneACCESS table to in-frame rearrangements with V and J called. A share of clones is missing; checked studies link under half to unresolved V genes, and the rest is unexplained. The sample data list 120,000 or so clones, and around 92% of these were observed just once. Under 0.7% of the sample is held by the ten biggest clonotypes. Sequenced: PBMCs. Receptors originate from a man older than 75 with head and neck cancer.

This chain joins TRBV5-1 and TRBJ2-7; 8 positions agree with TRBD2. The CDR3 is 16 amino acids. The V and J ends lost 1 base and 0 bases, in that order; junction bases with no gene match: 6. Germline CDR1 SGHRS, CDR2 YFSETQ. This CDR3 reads CASSLSTSVTSYEQYF. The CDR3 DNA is TGCGCCAGCAGCTTGTCGACTAGCGTGACCTCCTACGAGCAGTACTTC. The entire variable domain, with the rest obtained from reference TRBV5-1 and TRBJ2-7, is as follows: KAGVTQTPRYLIKTRGQQVTLSCSPISGHRSVSWYQQTPGQGLQFLFEYFSETQRNKGNFPGRFSGRQFSNSRSEMNVSTLELGDSALYLCASSLSTSVTSYEQYFGPGTRLTVT.

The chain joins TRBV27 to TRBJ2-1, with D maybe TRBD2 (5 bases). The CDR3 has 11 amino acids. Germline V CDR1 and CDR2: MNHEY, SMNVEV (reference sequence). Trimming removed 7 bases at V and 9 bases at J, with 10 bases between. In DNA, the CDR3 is TGTGCCAGCAAGATAGCGTTTGAGCAGTTCTTC. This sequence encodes CASKIAFEQFF.

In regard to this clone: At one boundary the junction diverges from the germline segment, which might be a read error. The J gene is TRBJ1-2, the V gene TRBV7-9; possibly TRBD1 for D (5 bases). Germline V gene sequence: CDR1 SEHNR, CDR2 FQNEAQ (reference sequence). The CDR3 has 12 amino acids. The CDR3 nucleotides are TGTGCCAGCAGCCCCGTGGGGCTGTTCCCGCATTTC. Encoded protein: CASSPVGLFPHF.

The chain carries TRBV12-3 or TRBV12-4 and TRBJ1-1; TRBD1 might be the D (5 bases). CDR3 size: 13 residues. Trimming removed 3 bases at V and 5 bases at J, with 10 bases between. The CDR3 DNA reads TGTGCCAGCAGTTTGAGGGGATGGACTGAAGCTTTCTTT. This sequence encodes CASSLRGWTEAFF.

This CDR3 reads CASSPTLRDGSLQVREQYF. The DNA of the CDR3 is TGTGCCAGCAGCCCAACCCTACGGGACGGAAGCCTGCAGGTGAGGGAGCAGTACTTC. The chain combines TRBV5-6 with TRBJ2-7; tentatively, D is TRBD1 or TRBD2 (5 bases each). CDR1 and CDR2 (germline): SGHDT, YYEEEE. The CDR3 covers 19 residues. Trimming took 4 bases from V and 7 from J, leaving 33 bases between them.

The chain's CDR3 is CASSLRTGGRMYNEQFF. The DNA for the CDR3 is TGTGCCAGCAGCTTAAGGACGGGCGGGAGGATGTACAATGAGCAGTTCTTC. The chain couples TRBV11-2 to TRBJ2-1, with 8 nucleotides matching TRBD2. The CDR3 is made up of 17 amino acids. Germline V gene sequence: CDR1 SGHAT, CDR2 FQNNGV. V lost 2 bases to trimming and J lost 4 bases; unmatched junction nucleotides: 10.

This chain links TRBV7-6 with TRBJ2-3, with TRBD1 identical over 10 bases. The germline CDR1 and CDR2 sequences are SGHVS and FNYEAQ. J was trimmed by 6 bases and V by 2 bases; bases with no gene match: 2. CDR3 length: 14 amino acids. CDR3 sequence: CASSLTGQGDTQYF. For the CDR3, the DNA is TGTGCCAGCAGCTTAACGGGACAGGGGGATACGCAGTATTTT. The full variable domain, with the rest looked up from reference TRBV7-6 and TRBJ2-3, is GAGVSQSPRYKVTKRGQDVALRCDPISGHVSLYWYRQALGQGPEFLTYFNYEAQQDKSGLPNDRFSAERPEGSISTLTIQRTEQRDSAMYRCASSLTGQGDTQYFGPGTRLTVL.

CDR3 sequence reads: CASSQPLGPVTNTIYF. CDR3 nucleotide sequence: TGTGCCAGCAGCCAGCCTCTCGGACCCGTTACAAACACCATATATTTT. The rearrangement joins TRBV3-1 (or the pseudogene TRBV3-2) to TRBJ1-3; no clear D gene. The germline V gene encodes CDR1 LGHDT and CDR2 YNNKEL (reference sequence). The V end lost 3 bases, the J end lost 6 bases, and 18 bases lay between the germline ends. This CDR3 spans 16 amino acids.

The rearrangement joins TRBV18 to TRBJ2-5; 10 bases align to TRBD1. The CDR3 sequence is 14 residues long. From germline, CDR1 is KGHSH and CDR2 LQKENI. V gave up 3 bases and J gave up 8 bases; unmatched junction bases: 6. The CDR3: CASSPGQGEGTQYF. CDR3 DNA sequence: TGTGCCAGCTCACCTGGACAGGGGGAAGGCACCCAGTACTTC.

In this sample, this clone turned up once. CDR3 sequence reads: CASGPGASNQPQHF. In DNA, the CDR3 is TGTGCTAGTGGTCCAGGGGCGAGCAATCAGCCCCAGCATTTT. The chain carries TRBV12-5 and TRBJ1-5; D perhaps matches TRBD1 (6 bases). Germline values: CDR1 LGHNT, CDR2 FRNRAP. With 5 bases removed from V and 1 base from J, the gap between germline ends came to 9 bases. CDR3 length: 14 residues.

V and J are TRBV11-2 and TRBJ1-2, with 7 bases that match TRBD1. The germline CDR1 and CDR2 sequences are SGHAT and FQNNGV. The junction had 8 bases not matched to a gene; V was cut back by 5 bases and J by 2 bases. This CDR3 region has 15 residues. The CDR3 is CASSPSGTENYGYTF. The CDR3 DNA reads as TGTGCCAGCAGCCCGTCCGGGACAGAAAACTATGGCTACACCTTC.

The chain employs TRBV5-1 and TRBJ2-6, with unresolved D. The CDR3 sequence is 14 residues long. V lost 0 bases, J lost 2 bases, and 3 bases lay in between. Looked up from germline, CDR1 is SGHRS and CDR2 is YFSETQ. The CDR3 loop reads CASSLEAGANVLTF. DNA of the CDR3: TGCGCCAGCAGCTTGGAGGCTGGGGCCAACGTCCTGACTTTC.

This CDR3 is CASSIGPGGYGYTF. CDR3 nucleotides: TGTGCCAGTAGTATAGGCCCCGGCGGCTATGGCTACACCTTC. This chain connects TRBV19 to TRBJ1-2, with D hard to call. CDR1 LNHDA and CDR2 SQIVND come from the germline V gene (reference sequence). The germline V and J ends were trimmed by 1 base and 4 bases, with 10 bases remaining between them. The CDR3 spans 14 residues.

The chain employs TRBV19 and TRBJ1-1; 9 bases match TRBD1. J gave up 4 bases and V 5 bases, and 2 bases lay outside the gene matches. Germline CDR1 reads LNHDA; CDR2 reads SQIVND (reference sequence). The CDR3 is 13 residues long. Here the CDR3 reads CASSSDRGTEAFF. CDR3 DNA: TGTGCCAGTAGTTCGGACAGGGGCACTGAAGCTTTCTTT.

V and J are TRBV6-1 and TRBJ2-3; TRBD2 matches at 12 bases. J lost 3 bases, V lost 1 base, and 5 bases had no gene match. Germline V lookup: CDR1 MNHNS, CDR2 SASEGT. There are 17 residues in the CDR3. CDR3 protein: CASSEVASGGATDTQYF. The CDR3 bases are TGTGCCAGCAGTGAAGTGGCTAGCGGGGGGGCGACAGATACGCAGTATTTT.

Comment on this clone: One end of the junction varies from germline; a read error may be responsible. CDR3 region: CASSQGSRLSF. The CDR3 DNA reads as TGTGCCAGCAGCCAAGGCTCCCGCCTGAGCTTC. The V gene is TRBV3-1 (or the pseudogene TRBV3-2), the J gene TRBJ1-2; no clear D gene. Germline assignment: CDR1 LGHDT and CDR2 YNNKEL (reference sequence). This CDR3 has 11 residues.

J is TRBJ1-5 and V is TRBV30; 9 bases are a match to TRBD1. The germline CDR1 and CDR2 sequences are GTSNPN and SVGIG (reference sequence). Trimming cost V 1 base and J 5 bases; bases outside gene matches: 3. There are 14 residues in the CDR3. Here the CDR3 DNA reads TGTGCCTGGAGTGGGGACAGGGCGGATCAGCCCCAGCATTTT. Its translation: CAWSGDRADQPQHF.

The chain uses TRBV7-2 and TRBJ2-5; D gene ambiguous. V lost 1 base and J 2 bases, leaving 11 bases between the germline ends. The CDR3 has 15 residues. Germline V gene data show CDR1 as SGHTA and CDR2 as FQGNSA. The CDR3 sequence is CASSLGGILQETQYF. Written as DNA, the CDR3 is TGTGCCAGCAGCTTAGGTGGGATCCTTCAAGAGACCCAGTACTTC.

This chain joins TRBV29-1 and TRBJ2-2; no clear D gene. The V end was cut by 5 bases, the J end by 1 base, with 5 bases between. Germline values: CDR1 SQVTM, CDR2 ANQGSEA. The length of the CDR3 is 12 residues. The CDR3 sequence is CSVRRNTGELFF. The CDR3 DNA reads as TGCAGCGTTCGCAGGAACACCGGGGAGCTGTTTTTT.

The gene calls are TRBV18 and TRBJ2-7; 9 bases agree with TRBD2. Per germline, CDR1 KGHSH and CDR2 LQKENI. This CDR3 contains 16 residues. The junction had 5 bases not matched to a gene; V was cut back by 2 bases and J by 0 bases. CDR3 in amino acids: CASSPYSSGTSYEQYF. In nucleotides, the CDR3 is TGTGCCAGCTCACCATACTCTAGCGGGACCTCCTACGAGCAGTACTTC.

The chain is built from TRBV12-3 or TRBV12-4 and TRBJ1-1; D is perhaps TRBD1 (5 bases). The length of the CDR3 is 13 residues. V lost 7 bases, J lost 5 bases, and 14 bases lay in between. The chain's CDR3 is CASMSRGETEAFF. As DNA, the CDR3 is TGTGCCAGCATGTCCCGAGGGGAAACTGAAGCTTTCTTT.

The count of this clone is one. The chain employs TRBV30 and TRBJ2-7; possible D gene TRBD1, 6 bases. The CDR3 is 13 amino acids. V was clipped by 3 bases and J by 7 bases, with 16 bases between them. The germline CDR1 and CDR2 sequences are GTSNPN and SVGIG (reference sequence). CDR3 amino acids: CAWSLRGGREQYF. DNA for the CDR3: TGTGCCTGGAGCCTCCGTGGGGGCAGGGAGCAGTACTTC.

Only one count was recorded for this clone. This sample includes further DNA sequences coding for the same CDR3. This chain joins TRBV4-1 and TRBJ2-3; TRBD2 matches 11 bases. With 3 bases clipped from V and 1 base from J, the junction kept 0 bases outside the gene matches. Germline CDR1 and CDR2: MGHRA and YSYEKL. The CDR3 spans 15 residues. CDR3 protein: CASSQGLAGTDTQYF. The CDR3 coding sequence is TGCGCCAGCAGCCAGGGACTAGCGGGCACAGATACGCAGTATTTT.

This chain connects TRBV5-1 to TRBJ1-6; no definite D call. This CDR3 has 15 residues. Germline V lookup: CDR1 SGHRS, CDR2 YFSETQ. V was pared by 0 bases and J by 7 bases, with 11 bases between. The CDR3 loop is CASSLEAPGNSPLHF. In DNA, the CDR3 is TGCGCCAGCAGCTTGGAGGCCCCGGGGAATTCACCCCTCCACTTT. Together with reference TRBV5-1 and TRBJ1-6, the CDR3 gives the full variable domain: KAGVTQTPRYLIKTRGQQVTLSCSPISGHRSVSWYQQTPGQGLQFLFEYFSETQRNKGNFPGRFSGRQFSNSRSEMNVSTLELGDSALYLCASSLEAPGNSPLHFGNGTRLTVT.

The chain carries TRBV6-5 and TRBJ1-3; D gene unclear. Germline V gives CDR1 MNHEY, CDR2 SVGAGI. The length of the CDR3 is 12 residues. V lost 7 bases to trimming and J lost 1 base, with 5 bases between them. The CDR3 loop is CASMGSGNTIYF. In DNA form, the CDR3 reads TGTGCCAGCATGGGTTCTGGAAACACCATATATTTT.

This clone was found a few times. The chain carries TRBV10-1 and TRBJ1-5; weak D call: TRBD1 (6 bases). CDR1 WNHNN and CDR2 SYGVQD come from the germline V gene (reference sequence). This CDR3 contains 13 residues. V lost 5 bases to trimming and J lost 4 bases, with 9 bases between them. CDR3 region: CASSQGRNQPQHF. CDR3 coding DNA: TGCGCCAGCAGTCAGGGGAGAAATCAGCCCCAGCATTTT.

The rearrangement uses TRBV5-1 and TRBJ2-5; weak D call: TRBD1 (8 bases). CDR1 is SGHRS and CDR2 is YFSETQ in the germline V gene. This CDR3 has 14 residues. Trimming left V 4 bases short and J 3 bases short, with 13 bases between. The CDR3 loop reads CASSQGAGEETQYF. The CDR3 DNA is TGCGCCAGCAGCCAGGGGGCGGGGGAAGAGACCCAGTACTTC.

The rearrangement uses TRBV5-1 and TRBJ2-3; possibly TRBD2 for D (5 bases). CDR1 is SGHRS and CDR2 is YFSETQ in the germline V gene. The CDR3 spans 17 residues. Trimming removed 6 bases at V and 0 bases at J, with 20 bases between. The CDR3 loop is CASTPSPSGASTDTQYF. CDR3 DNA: TGCGCCAGCACCCCCTCCCCGAGCGGAGCTAGCACAGATACGCAGTATTTT.

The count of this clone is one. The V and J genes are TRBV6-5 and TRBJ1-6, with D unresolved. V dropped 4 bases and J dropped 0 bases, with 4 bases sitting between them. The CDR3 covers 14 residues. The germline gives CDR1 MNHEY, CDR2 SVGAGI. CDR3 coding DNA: TGTGCCAGCAGTTTCCGCTCCTATAATTCACCCCTCCACTTT. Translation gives CASSFRSYNSPLHF.

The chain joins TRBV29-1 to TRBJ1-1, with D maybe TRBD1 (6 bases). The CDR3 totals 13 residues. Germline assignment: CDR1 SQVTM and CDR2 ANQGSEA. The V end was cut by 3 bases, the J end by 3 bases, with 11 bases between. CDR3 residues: CSVDRGWDTEAFF. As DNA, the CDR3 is TGCAGCGTTGACAGGGGCTGGGACACTGAAGCTTTCTTT.